The present T cell receptor beta chain was sequenced within a study of cytomegalovirus exposure and HLA in healthy donors. Looking at the study overall: Inside one of the first data releases sat around 86 million unique TCRs taken from HLA-typed donors.

Researchers ran the PCR with 60 Vbeta and 13 Jbeta primers. This table comes from immunoSEQ multiplex PCR, and its TCRdb copy is limited to in-frame clones, with some not included. The sample records approximately 170,000 clones, over 80% being singletons. The CDR3 covers 15 residues. Germline V gene sequence: CDR1 LNHDA, CDR2 SQIVND (reference sequence). The germline V and J ends were trimmed by 4 bases and 1 base, with 12 bases remaining between them. This chain links TRBV19 with TRBJ2-3; D remains ambiguous. Sequencing was carried out using PBMCs. The source is a male donor in good health and CMV-seronegative. The chain's CDR3 is CASSNVLAGTDTQYF. CDR3 coding DNA: TGTGCCAGTAGTAACGTCCTGGCAGGCACAGATACGCAGTATTTT.